The source of this T cell receptor (beta chain) is a study of shared clonotypes between healthy human individuals. Looking at the study overall: Three CD4 naive, three CD4 memory, two CD8 naive and one CD8 memory plate were used per donor.

Nashville, Tennessee was home to all donors, who were Caucasian adults. The data were produced by immunoSEQ multiplex PCR, yet TCRdb's version contains in-frame clones alone and is incomplete. Of approximately 620,000 clones listed, approximately 97% are singletons. As regards this clone: The antigen remains undetermined.

J gave up 3 bases and V 4 bases, and 3 bases lay outside the gene matches. The CDR3 covers 14 residues. CDR1 is SGHTA and CDR2 is FQGTGA in the germline V gene. Study-level results: Roughly 5% of naive CD4 clonotypes were shared across a few donors.

Specimen: naive CD4+ T cells sorted from blood. Described subset: CD45RA+ positively selected. This TCR was sampled from a woman in her thirties in good health. This chain links TRBV7-3 with TRBJ2-1; 7 bases are shared with TRBD2. This CDR3 is CASSSRDYYNEQFF. The CDR3 coding sequence is TGTGCCAGCAGCTCCCGGGACTACTACAATGAGCAGTTCTTC. The complete variable domain, with remaining parts taken from reference TRBV7-3 and TRBJ2-1, reads GAGVSQTPSNKVTEKGKYVELRCDPISGHTALYWYRQSLGQGPEFLIYFQGTGAADDSGLPNDRFFAVRPEGSVSTLKIQRTERGDSAVYLCASSSRDYYNEQFFGPGTRLTVL.